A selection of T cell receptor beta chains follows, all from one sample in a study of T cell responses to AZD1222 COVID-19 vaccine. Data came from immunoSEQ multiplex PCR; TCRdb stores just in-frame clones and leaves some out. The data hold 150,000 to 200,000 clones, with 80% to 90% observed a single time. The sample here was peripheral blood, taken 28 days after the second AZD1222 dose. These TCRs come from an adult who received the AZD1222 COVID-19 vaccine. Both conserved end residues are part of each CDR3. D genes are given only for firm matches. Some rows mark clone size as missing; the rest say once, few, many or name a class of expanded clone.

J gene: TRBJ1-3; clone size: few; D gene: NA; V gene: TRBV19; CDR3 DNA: TGTGCCAGTAGTCCTCCGGGGGCTGGGACGCCTGGAAACACCATATATTTT; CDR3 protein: CASSPPGAGTPGNTIYF
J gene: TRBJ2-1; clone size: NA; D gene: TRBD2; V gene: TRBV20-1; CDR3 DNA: TGCAGTGCTAGTTTGGGACTAGCGGAGAGCTCCTACAATGAGCAGTTCTTC; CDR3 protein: CSASLGLAESSYNEQFF
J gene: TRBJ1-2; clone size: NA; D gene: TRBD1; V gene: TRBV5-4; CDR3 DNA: TGTGCCAGCAGCTTGGGCCAACAGGGGGCTCTATCCAACTATGGCTACACCTTC; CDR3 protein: CASSLGQQGALSNYGYTF
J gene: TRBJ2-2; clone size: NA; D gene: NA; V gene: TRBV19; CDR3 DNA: TGTGCCAGTAGTACACAGGCCGGGGAGCTGTTTTTT; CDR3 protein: CASSTQAGELFF
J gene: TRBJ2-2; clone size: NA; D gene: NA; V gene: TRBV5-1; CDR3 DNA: TGCGCCAGCAGCCCCCTAAGTTCCGGGGAGCTGTTTTTT; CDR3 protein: CASSPLSSGELFF
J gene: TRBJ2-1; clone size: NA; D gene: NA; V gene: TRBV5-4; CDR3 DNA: TGTGCCAGCAGCTTGGAGGCGAATAGCAATGAGCAGTTCTTC; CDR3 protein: CASSLEANSNEQFF
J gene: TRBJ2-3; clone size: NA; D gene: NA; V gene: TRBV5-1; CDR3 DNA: TGCGCCAGCAGCTTCACCGGGACCCTAATGTCGGGGCAGTATTTT; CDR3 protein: CASSFTGTLMSGQYF
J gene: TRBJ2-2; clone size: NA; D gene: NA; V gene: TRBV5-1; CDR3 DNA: TGCGCCAGCAGCTTGGCCCAGGGTGACACCGGGGAGCTGTTTTTT; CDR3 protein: CASSLAQGDTGELFF
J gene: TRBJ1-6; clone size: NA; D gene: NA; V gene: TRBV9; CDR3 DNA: TGTGCCAGCAGCGTTGCAGGGACCTATAATTCACCCCTCCACTTT; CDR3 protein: CASSVAGTYNSPLHF
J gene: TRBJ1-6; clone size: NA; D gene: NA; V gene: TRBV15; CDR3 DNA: TGTGCCACCAGCAGAGATACAGGGTTAAACTCACCCCTCCACTTT; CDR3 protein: CATSRDTGLNSPLHF
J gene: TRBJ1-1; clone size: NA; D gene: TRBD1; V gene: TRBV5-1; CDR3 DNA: TGCGCCAGCAGCTTGTTGGGACAGGCTTCTCCTGAAGCTTTCTTT; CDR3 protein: CASSLLGQASPEAFF
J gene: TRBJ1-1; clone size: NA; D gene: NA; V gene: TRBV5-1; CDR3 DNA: TGCGCCAGCAGTCGGACAGAGAACACTGAAGCTTTCTTT; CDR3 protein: CASSRTENTEAFF
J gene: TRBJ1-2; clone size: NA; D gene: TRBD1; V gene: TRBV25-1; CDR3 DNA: TGTGCCGACGGGACAGGGAATGGCTACACCTTC; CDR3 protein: CADGTGNGYTF
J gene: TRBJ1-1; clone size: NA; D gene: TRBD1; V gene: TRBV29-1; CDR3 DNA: TGCAGCGCCCTAAAGACAGGGCGTCTTACAAACACTGAAGCTTTCTTT; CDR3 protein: CSALKTGRLTNTEAFF
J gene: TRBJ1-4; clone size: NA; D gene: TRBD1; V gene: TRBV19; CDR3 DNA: TGTGCCAGTGGGGCCAGGGGGGATGAAAAACTGTTTTTT; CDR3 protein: CASGARGDEKLFF
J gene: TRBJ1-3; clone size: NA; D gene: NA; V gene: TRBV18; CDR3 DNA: TGTGCCAGCTCACCAACACCCACAGGGAACTCTGGAAACACCATATATTTT; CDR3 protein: CASSPTPTGNSGNTIYF
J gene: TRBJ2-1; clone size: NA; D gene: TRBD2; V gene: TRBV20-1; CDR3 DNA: TGCAGTGCCAGAGCGGGGCGAGATCAGTTCTTC; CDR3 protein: CSARAGRDQFF
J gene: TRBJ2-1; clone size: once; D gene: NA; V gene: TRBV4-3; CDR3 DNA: TGCGCCAGCAGCCAAGATCCGGCAGGGTGGTCCTACAATGAGCAGTTCTTC; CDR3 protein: CASSQDPAGWSYNEQFF
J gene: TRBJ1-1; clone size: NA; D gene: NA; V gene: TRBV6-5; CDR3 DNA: TGTGCCAGCCGCCTCTTAAGGTTGAACACTGAAGCTTTCTTT; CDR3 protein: CASRLLRLNTEAFF
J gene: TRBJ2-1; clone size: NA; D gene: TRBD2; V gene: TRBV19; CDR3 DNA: TGTGCCAGTAGGACTAGCGGGGGTCCAGTTGAGCAGTTCTTC; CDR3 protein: CASRTSGGPVEQFF
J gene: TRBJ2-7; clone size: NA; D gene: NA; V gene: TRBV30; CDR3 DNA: TGTGCCTGGAGTGACGGGGCAGGGATCCGCGAGCAGTACTTC; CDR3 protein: CAWSDGAGIREQYF
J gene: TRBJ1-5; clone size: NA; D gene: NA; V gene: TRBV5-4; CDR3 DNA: TGTGCCAGCAGTCGTGACGGCAATAGCAATCAGCCCCAGCATTTT; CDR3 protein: CASSRDGNSNQPQHF
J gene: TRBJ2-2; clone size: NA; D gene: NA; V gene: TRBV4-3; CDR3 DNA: TGCGCCAGCAGCCAAGATTCCTCGATGAACACCGGGGAGCTGTTTTTT; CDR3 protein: CASSQDSSMNTGELFF
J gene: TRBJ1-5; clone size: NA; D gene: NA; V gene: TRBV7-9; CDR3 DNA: TGTGCCAGCAGCTTAGAGGCAGGGTATAGCAATCAGCCCCAGCATTTT; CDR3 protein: CASSLEAGYSNQPQHF
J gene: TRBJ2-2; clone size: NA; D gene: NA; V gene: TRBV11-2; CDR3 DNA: TGTGCCAGCAGCTTTCAGGTCCAAGCTGACGGGGAGCTGTTTTTT; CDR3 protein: CASSFQVQADGELFF
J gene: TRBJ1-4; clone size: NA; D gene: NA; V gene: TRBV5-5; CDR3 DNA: TGTGCCAGCAGTTGGGGGGGTGATGAAAAACTGTTTTTT; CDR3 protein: CASSWGGDEKLFF
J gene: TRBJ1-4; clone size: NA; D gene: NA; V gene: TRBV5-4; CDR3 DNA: TGTGCCAGCAGCCTGGGTCAGGGCCGTGAAAAACTGTTTTTT; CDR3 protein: CASSLGQGREKLFF
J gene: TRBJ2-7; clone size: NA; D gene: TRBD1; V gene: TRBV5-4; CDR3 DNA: TGTGCCAGCAGCTCAGGACAGGCCCCCTACGAGCAGTACTTC; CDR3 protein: CASSSGQAPYEQYF
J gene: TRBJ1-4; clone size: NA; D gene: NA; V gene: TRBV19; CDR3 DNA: TGTGCCAGTAGTGGCCGGGACACATCTAATGAAAAACTGTTTTTT; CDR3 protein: CASSGRDTSNEKLFF
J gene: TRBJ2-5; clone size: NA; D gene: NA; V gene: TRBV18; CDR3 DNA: TGTGCCAGCTCACCCCCCACCATTGAGACCCAGTACTTC; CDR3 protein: CASSPPTIETQYF
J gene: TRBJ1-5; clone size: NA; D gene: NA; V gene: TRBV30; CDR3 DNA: TGTGCCTGGAGTGTGGGAGGGCTAAGCAATCAGCCCCAGCATTTT; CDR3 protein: CAWSVGGLSNQPQHF
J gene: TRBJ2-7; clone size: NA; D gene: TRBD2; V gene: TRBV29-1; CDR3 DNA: TGCAGCGTTACCGGGGGGGTCGGGTTCTACGAGCAGTACTTC; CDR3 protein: CSVTGGVGFYEQYF
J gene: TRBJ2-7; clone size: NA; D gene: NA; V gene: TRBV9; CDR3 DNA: TGTGCCAGCAGCGTAGAGGTAGGGGACACCTACGAGCAGTACTTC; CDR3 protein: CASSVEVGDTYEQYF
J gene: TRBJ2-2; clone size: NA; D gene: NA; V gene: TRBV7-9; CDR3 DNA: TGTGCCAGCAGCTTAGCTGTTGGGGGGTCCGGCGGGGAGCTGTTTTTT; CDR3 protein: CASSLAVGGSGGELFF
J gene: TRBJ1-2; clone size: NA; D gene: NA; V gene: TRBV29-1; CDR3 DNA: TGCAGCGTTGAAAGCGCCACCAACTATGGCTACACCTTC; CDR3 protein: CSVESATNYGYTF
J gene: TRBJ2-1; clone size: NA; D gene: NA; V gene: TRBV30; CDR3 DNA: TGTGCCTGGACCCGGGACAACAATGAGCAGTTCTTC; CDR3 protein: CAWTRDNNEQFF
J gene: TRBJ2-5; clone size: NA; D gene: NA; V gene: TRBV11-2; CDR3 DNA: TGTGCCAGCAGCCTAAGACGAGCGTTGGGGGAGACCCAGTACTTC; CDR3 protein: CASSLRRALGETQYF
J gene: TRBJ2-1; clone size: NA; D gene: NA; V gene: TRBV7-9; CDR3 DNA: TGTGCCAGCAGCCCCACCCCCGGTAATGAGCAGTTCTTC; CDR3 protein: CASSPTPGNEQFF
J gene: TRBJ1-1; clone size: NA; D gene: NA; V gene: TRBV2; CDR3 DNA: TGTGCCAGCGGGGGGGGGTTGAACACTGAAGCTTTCTTT; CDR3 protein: CASGGGLNTEAFF
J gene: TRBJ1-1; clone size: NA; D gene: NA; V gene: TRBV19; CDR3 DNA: TGTGCCAGTAGTATAGTGGCATCTCGGCCGACTGAAGCTTTCTTT; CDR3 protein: CASSIVASRPTEAFF
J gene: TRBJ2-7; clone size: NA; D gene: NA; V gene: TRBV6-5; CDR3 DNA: TGTGCCAGCAGGGAGACAGTTTACGAGCAGTACTTC; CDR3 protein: CASRETVYEQYF
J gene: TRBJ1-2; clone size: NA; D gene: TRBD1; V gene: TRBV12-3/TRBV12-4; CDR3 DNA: TGTGCCAGCAGTTGGGACAGGGGCTATGGCTACACCTTC; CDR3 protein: CASSWDRGYGYTF
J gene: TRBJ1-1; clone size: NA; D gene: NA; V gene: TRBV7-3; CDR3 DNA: TGTGCCAGCAGCGCAACGCTGGTCACTGAAGCTTTCTTT; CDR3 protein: CASSATLVTEAFF